The clone carrying this T cell receptor (beta chain) was found many times. The entry originates in a study of T-cell reconstitution after alpha-beta-depleted transplantation in children. A TCRbeta library incorporating unique molecular identifiers was prepared. TCRdb passed the PCR reads through MiXCR, listing each CDR3 protein once. This table has some 300,000 distinct CDR3 sequences, 9% to 12% appearing once. This sequence originates from a human donor who donated a stem cell graft to a child with acute lymphoblastic leukemia. The material sequenced was PBMCs from the stem cell graft donor, taken from the stem cell graft.

The CDR3 DNA is TGCAGCGTTGAAGAGGGGGACGGACGAATCTCTGGAAACACCATATATTTT. It translates to CSVEEGDGRISGNTIYF. The rearrangement links TRBV29-1 to TRBJ1-3, with TRBD1 as a possible D gene (5 bases). The CDR3 is made up of 17 amino acids. Germline assignment: CDR1 SQVTM and CDR2 ANQGSEA. V gave up 0 bases and J gave up 0 bases, with 15 bases separating them.